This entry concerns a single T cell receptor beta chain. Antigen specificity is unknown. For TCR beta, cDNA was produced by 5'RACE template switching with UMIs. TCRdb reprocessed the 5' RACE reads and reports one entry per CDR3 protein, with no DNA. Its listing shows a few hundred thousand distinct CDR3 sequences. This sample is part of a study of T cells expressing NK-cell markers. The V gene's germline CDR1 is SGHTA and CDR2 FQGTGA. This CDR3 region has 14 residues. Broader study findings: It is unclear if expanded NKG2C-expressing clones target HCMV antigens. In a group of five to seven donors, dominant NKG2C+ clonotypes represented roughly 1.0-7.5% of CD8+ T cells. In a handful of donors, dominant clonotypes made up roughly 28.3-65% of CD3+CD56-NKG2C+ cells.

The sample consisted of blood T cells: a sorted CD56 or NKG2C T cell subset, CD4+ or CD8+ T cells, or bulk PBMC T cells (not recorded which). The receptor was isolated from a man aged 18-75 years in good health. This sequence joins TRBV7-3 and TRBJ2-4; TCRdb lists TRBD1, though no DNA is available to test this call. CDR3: CASSLRGDSGIQYF. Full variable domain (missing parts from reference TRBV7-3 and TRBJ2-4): GAGVSQTPSNKVTEKGKYVELRCDPISGHTALYWYRQSLGQGPEFLIYFQGTGAADDSGLPNDRFFAVRPEGSVSTLKIQRTERGDSAVYLCASSLRGDSGIQYFGAGTRLSVL.